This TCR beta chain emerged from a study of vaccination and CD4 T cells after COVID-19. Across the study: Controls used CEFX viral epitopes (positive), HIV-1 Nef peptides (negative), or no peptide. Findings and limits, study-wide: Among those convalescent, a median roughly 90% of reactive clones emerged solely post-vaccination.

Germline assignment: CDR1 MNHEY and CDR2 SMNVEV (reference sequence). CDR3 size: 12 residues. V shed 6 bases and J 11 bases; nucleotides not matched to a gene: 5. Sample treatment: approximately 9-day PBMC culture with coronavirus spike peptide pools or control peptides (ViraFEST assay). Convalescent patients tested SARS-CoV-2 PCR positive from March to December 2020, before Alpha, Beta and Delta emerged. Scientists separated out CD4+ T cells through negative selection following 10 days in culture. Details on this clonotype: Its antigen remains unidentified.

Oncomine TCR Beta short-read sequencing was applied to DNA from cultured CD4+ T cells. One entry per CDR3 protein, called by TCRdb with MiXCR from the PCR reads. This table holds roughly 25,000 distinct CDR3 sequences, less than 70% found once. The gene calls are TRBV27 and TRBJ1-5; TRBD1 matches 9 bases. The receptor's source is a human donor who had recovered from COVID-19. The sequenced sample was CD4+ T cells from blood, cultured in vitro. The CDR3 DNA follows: TGTGCCAGCAGAAGGGGACAGGGAGCCCAGCATTTT. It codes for CASRRGQGAQHF.